This T cell receptor (beta chain) originates from a study of cytomegalovirus exposure and HLA in healthy donors. PCR amplification relied on 60 Vbeta primers (plus 13 Jbeta primers). Sequencing used immunoSEQ multiplex PCR; TCRdb keeps in-frame clones, though not all of them. The table includes approximately 160,000 clones, roughly 76% detected once. The CDR3 consists of 15 residues. V shed 0 bases and J shed 1 base, with 9 bases lying between them. Germline CDR1 reads LGHNA; CDR2 reads YSLEER. Whereas donors were nominally healthy upon sampling, unrecorded immune exposures were probable. No record exists of this donor's CMV serostatus.

Material for sequencing was PBMCs. The chain couples TRBV4-3 to TRBJ1-1; possible D gene TRBD1, 6 bases. The clonotype comes from a human donor in good health. The CDR3 DNA is TGCGCCAGCAGCCAAGATCAGGGGACGAACACTGAAGCTTTCTTT. Its protein is CASSQDQGTNTEAFF.